This TCR beta chain was sequenced during a study of T cells in Graves' hyperthyroidism and ophthalmopathy. The study, taken as a whole, reports: Model-based prediction identified ophthalmopathy a median 6.5 months prior to its onset.

This clonotype occurred a few times. Its target is not known. The hyperthyroidism patients had all been newly diagnosed, and their disease duration was under 2 months. Their ages ranged from 18 to 65 years. Any symptoms of ophthalmopathy came after the first hyperthyroidism diagnosis, from which the blood sample dates. Template material for amplifying TCR beta CDR3 regions consisted of RNA transcripts. HTBI primers were employed in a first-round RT-PCR of the TCR CDR3. MiXCR, run by TCRdb on the multiplex PCR reads, gives a single entry per CDR3 protein. The sample has more than 350,000 distinct CDR3 sequences, approximately 18% seen once. In germline, CDR1 is MGHRA, CDR2 YSYEKL. V was clipped by 0 bases and J by 7 bases, with 21 bases between them. The CDR3 runs 17 residues.

This sequence originates from a woman under 40 with Graves' hyperthyroidism that later progressed to Graves' ophthalmopathy. The chain employs TRBV4-1 and TRBJ1-2; weak D call: TRBD1 (5 bases). Material: blood. The CDR3 region is CASSQETPGQPAIGYTF. In nucleotides, the CDR3 is TGCGCCAGCAGCCAAGAGACCCCAGGGCAGCCGGCGATTGGCTACACCTTC.